This T cell receptor (beta chain) was obtained from a study of CD8+ T cells in alopecia areata. General study points: TCR sharing was clearer in mice than between patients, perhaps partly owing to patient HLA diversity. Normal scalp showed lower clonality than lesional scalp, especially alopecia totalis/universalis.

The sample holds a few counts of this clone. Its antigen is not known. Germline assignment: CDR1 MNHNY and CDR2 SVGAGI (reference sequence). The CDR3 is 15 amino acids. The ends lost 2 bases at V and 3 bases at J; junction bases unmatched: 4. Extracted RNA was reverse transcribed, and the resulting cDNA served as sequencing template. Measured with immunoSEQ multiplex PCR; TCRdb has only the in-frame clones, and not every one. The sample lists some 120,000 clones; over 50% were seen once. The rearrangement joins TRBV6-6 to TRBJ1-1, with 9 bases that match TRBD1. This receptor was obtained from a human donor with alopecia areata. The material sequenced was CD4+ T cells sorted from blood, taken at week 0. The CDR3 DNA reads as TGTGCCAGCAGTTACCCGGGACAGGGACACACTGAAGCTTTCTTT. It encodes CASSYPGQGHTEAFF.